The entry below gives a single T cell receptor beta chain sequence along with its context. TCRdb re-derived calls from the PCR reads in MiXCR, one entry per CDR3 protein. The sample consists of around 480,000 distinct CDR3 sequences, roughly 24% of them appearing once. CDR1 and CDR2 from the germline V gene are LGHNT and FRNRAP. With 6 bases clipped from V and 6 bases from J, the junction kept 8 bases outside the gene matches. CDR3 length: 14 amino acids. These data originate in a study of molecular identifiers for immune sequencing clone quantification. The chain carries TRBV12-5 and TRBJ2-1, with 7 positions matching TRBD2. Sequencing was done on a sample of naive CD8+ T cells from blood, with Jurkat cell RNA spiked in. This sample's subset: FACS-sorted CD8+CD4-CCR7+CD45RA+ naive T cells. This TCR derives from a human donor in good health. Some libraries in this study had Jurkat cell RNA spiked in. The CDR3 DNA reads TGTGCTAGTGGAAGCCGGGACTATCCCAATGAGCAGTTCTTC. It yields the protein CASGSRDYPNEQFF.